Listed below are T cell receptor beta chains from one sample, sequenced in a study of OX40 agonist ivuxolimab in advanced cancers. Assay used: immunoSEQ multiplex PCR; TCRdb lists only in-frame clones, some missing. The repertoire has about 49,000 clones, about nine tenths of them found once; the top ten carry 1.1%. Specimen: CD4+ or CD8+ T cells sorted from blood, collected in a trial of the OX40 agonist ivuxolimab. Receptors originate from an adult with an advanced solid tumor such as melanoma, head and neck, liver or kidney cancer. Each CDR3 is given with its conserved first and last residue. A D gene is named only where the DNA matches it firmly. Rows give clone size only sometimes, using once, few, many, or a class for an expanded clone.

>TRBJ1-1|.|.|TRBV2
TGTGCCACGCAGGGGAACACTGAAGCTTTCTTT
CATQGNTEAFF
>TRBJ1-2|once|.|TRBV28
TGTGCCAGCAGTTGGGGGTCGGTCTTGGGTGGCTACACCTTC
CASSWGSVLGGYTF
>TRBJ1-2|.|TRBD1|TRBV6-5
TGTGCCAGCAGTTACGGTCAGGGGGAATACTATGGCTACACCTTC
CASSYGQGEYYGYTF
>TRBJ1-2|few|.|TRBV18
TGTGCCAGCTCCCAGACCTCAGGGGATGGCTACACCTTC
CASSQTSGDGYTF
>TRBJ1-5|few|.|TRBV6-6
TGTGCCAGCAGGCATTTCCGGGACAATAATCAGCCCCAGCATTTT
CASRHFRDNNQPQHF
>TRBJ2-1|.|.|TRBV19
TGTGCCAGTTCAGGACAGCTTTACAATGAGCAGTTCTTC
CASSGQLYNEQFF
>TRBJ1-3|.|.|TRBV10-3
TGTGCCATCAGTGAGTCAGGGGACCGAAACACCATATATTTT
CAISESGDRNTIYF
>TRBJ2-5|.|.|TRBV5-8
TGTGCCAGCAGCTTGGATAGGGGGTTGGGGACCCAGTACTTC
CASSLDRGLGTQYF
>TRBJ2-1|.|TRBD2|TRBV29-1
TGCAGCGTTGAAGTAACTAGCGGCAATGAGCAGTTCTTC
CSVEVTSGNEQFF
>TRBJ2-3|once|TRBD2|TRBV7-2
TGTGCCAGCAGCTTAGCGGCCAGCGGGAGGCACACAGATACGCAGTATTTT
CASSLAASGRHTDTQYF
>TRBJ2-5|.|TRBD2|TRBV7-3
TGTGCCAGCAGCTTAACGTCCGGGACTAGCGGGATGGAGACCCAGTACTTC
CASSLTSGTSGMETQYF
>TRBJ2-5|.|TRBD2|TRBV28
TGTGCCAGCAGTTTATTTTCGGTGTGGGCACTAGCGGGAGTGGGAGAGACCCAGTACTTC
CASSLFSVWALAGVGETQYF
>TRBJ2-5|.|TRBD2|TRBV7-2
TGTGCCAGCAGCCGACTAGCGGGAGGAGAGACCCAGTACTTC
CASSRLAGGETQYF
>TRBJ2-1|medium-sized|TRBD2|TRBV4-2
TGTGCCAGCACCTTTGACCCACGGACTAGCGGGAGACGGGAGCAGTTCTTC
CASTFDPRTSGRREQFF
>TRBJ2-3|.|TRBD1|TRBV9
TGTGCCAGCAGCAGGGGACAGAGCACAGATACGCAGTATTTT
CASSRGQSTDTQYF
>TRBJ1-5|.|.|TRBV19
TGTGCCACCTCCTCCACAGTTAGCAATCAGCCCCAGCATTTT
CATSSTVSNQPQHF
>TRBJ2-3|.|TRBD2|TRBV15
TGTGCCACCAGCAGAAGACTAGCGGGAAGGCCAGATACGCAGTATTTT
CATSRRLAGRPDTQYF
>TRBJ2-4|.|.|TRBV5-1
TGCGCCAGCAAAGGTGGCATGAGACAGCAATATTTAGCCAAAAACATTCAGTACTTC
CASKGGMRQQYLAKNIQYF
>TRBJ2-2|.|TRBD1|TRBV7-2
TGTGCCAGCAGCTTAGAGGGACCGGGACAGGGTACCGGGGAGCTGTTTTTT
CASSLEGPGQGTGELFF
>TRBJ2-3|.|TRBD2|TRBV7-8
TGTGCCAGCAACGTGGGACTAGCGGTTAGCACAGATACGCAGTATTTT
CASNVGLAVSTDTQYF
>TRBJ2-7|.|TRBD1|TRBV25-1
TGTGCCAGCAGCGTCCGACAGGGCATCTACGAGCAGTACTTC
CASSVRQGIYEQYF
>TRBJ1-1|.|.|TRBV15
TGTGCCACCAGCACCTTTAGGACAGCCTCCATCGACGCTTTCTTT
CATSTFRTASIDAFF
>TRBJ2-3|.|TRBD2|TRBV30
TGTGCCTGGAGTGAAAAGGCGGGAGGAGATACGCAGTATTTT
CAWSEKAGGDTQYF
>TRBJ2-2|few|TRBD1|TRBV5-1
TGCGCCAGCAGTGGACAGGGGTTAGGGGAGCTGTTTTTT
CASSGQGLGELFF
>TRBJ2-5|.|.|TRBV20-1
TGCAGTGCGCGCGTAGAGACCCAGTACTTC
CSARVETQYF
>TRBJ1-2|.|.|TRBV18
TGTGCCAGCTCACCACTTGTAGGGTCCAACTATGGCTACACCTTC
CASSPLVGSNYGYTF